These 18 T cell receptor beta chains were sequenced from one sample in a study of cytomegalovirus exposure and HLA in healthy donors. The study ran its PCR with 60 Vbeta and 13 Jbeta primers. The method was immunoSEQ multiplex PCR; TCRdb's version includes in-frame clones alone and lacks a portion of them. This repertoire shows approximately 170,000 clones, less than 90% found once; its top ten account for around 4.4%. Sequencing was performed on PBMCs. Receptors were obtained from a woman in her fifties or sixties in good health and CMV-seropositive.

The chain links TRBV5-4 to TRBJ2-3; 12 bases map to TRBD1. CDR3 size: 17 residues. The trim removed 4 bases at V and 4 bases at J, leaving 10 bases unmatched. Germline V gives CDR1 SGHNT, CDR2 YYREEE (reference sequence). This CDR3 is CASSQNPGTGGPDTQYF. DNA of the CDR3: TGTGCCAGCAGCCAAAACCCCGGGACAGGGGGCCCAGATACGCAGTATTTT.

V gene TRBV7-3 combines with J gene TRBJ2-3, with D perhaps TRBD2 (6 bases). V shed 3 bases and J shed 2 bases, with 9 bases lying between them. The CDR3 has 14 amino acids. CDR1 and CDR2 (germline): SGHTA, FQGTGA. The CDR3 loop reads CASSLGLDTDTQYF. The DNA for the CDR3 is TGTGCCAGCAGCTTGGGACTCGACACAGATACGCAGTATTTT.

The chain links TRBV7-2 to TRBJ2-7, with a weak D call TRBD2 (7 bases). This CDR3 spans 19 amino acids. V gave up 2 bases and J gave up 0 bases, with 23 bases separating them. CDR1 and CDR2 (germline): SGHTA, FQGNSA. The CDR3 sequence is CASSLPQSMGGPLSYEQYF. The CDR3 DNA follows: TGTGCCAGCAGCTTACCACAGTCTATGGGGGGGCCTCTCTCCTACGAGCAGTACTTC. Using reference TRBV7-2 and TRBJ2-7 for the parts outside the CDR3, the full variable domain is GAGVSQSPSNKVTEKGKDVELRCDPISGHTALYWYRQSLGQGLEFLIYFQGNSAPDKSGLPSDRFSAERTGGSVSTLTIQRTQQEDSAVYLCASSLPQSMGGPLSYEQYFGPGTRLTVT.

The chain couples TRBV6-5 to TRBJ2-2; TRBD2 is a possible D gene (6 bases). V was pared by 6 bases and J by 1 base, with 12 bases between. Germline CDR1 and CDR2: MNHEY and SVGAGI. The CDR3 contains 15 residues. CDR3 in DNA: TGTGCCAGCAGCCTTAACGGGAGGAACACCGGGGAGCTGTTTTTT. This translates into CASSLNGRNTGELFF.

V and J are TRBV2 and TRBJ1-4; D possibly corresponds to TRBD1 (6 bases). CDR1 is SNHLY, CDR2 FYNNEI, per germline. V was shortened by 8 bases and J by 8 bases, with 15 bases between the two germline ends. The CDR3 is made up of 13 amino acids. The CDR3 sequence is CASLTGPTEKLFF. The CDR3 DNA is TGTGCCAGCCTGACAGGCCCGACGGAAAAACTGTTTTTT.

V usage is TRBV6-5 and J usage is TRBJ2-3, with a weak D call TRBD2 (6 bases). Deletions cut 6 bases from V and 1 base from J, with 14 bases between. Germline assignment: CDR1 MNHEY and CDR2 SVGAGI. CDR3 length: 15 residues. Here the CDR3 reads CASRVGGLGTDTQYF. CDR3 bases: TGTGCCAGCAGAGTCGGAGGGTTGGGCACAGATACGCAGTATTTT.

The chain couples TRBV7-9 to TRBJ2-2, with unresolved D. Germline-derived CDR1 and CDR2 are SEHNR and FQNEAQ (reference sequence). V gave up 3 bases and J gave up 1 base, with 12 bases separating them. The CDR3 extends over 16 amino acids. Here the CDR3 reads CASSFGAVGNTGELFF. CDR3 bases: TGTGCCAGCAGCTTTGGTGCAGTTGGGAACACCGGGGAGCTGTTTTTT.

The chain employs TRBV2 and TRBJ2-5; TRBD2 might be the D (5 bases). Looked up from germline, CDR1 is SNHLY and CDR2 is FYNNEI. There are 13 residues in the CDR3. Trimming pared 6 bases from V and 1 base from J, leaving 9 bases between. CDR3 sequence (DNA): TGTGCCAGCAGAGCGGACCCCCAAGAGACCCAGTACTTC. It codes for CASRADPQETQYF.

The CDR3 coding sequence is TGTGCCAGTTACCGCGTTTCTAGCGGGAAAGAGCAGTACTTC. It translates to CASYRVSSGKEQYF. The chain joins TRBV2 to TRBJ2-7; 9 nucleotides agree with TRBD2. The V segment lost 9 bases and the J segment 7 bases; nucleotides outside the gene matches: 13. The length of the CDR3 is 14 residues. CDR1 SNHLY and CDR2 FYNNEI come from the germline V gene.

The chain carries TRBV19 and TRBJ1-1; 10 bases are shared with TRBD1. The CDR3 runs 14 residues. V shed 6 bases, J shed 3 bases, and the junction held 4 bases outside the gene matches. The germline V gene has CDR1 LNHDA and CDR2 SQIVND (reference sequence). Written as DNA, the CDR3 is TGTGCCAGTAGCATGGGACAGGGGTACACTGAAGCTTTCTTT. This gives the protein CASSMGQGYTEAFF.

The chain carries TRBV5-1 and TRBJ2-7; TRBD2 matches at 9 bases. The CDR3 runs to 16 residues. V trimming: 4 bases; J trimming: 3 bases; junction bases outside the gene matches: 11. Germline CDR1 and CDR2: SGHRS and YFSETQ. The CDR3 DNA reads TGCGCCAGCAGCCTTGTTGCCGGGACTAGCAGCTACGAGCAGTACTTC. This translates into CASSLVAGTSSYEQYF.

CDR3 DNA sequence: TGTGCCAGCAGTTTGAACCCGGCTCAGGCCTATGGCTACACCTTC. Amino acid sequence: CASSLNPAQAYGYTF. The V call is TRBV28, the J call TRBJ1-2; D is unclear. The CDR3 runs 15 residues. From germline, CDR1 is MDHEN and CDR2 SYDVKM. V was trimmed by 3 bases and J by 4 bases, leaving 15 bases between them.

In its sample, this clone was seen once. The gene calls are TRBV19 and TRBJ1-1, with 9 nucleotides matching TRBD1. After removal of 7 bases from V and 4 bases from J, the junction contained 10 bases not matched to a gene. The germline V gene encodes CDR1 LNHDA and CDR2 SQIVND (reference sequence). The CDR3 has 15 residues. The chain's CDR3 is CASMETGGVATEAFF. DNA of the CDR3: TGTGCCAGTATGGAGACAGGGGGGGTGGCCACTGAAGCTTTCTTT.

This clone was recorded only once. CDR3 sequence reads: CASSWEGLGEQYF. The CDR3 bases are TGTGCCAGCAGCTGGGAGGGCCTCGGCGAGCAGTACTTC. V gene TRBV5-5 combines with J gene TRBJ2-7, with 7 bases lining up with TRBD2. The CDR3 consists of 13 residues. Germline loops: CDR1 SGHKS, CDR2 YYEKEE (reference sequence). V trimming: 3 bases; J trimming: 6 bases; junction bases outside the gene matches: 6.

The chain combines TRBV2 with TRBJ2-5; no reliable D call. Per the germline V gene, CDR1 is SNHLY and CDR2 is FYNNEI. V lost 4 bases, J lost 5 bases, and 11 bases lay in between. This CDR3 spans 13 amino acids. CDR3 sequence reads: CASSANPGETQYF. The CDR3 coding sequence is TGTGCCAGCAGTGCAAATCCCGGGGAGACCCAGTACTTC.

The chain couples TRBV6-1 to TRBJ2-5; 7 positions match TRBD2. The tail of the sequence fits TRBJ2-7 better, so the J call may be wrong. This CDR3 has 14 residues. CDR1 MNHNS and CDR2 SASEGT come from the germline V gene. CDR3 residues: CASSTRDYSYEQYF. CDR3 nucleotides: TGTGCCAGCAGTACCCGGGACTACTCCTACGAGCAGTACTTC.

The chain links TRBV18 to TRBJ1-1; TRBD1 agrees at 8 bases. CDR3 length: 14 residues. V lost 5 bases, J lost 1 base, and 3 bases stayed unmatched. Germline CDR1 KGHSH, CDR2 LQKENI. The CDR3 coding sequence is TGTGCCAGCTCAACTGGACAGGGGAACACTGAAGCTTTCTTT. It yields the protein CASSTGQGNTEAFF.

The chain combines TRBV6-4 with TRBJ2-1; TRBD2 matches at 8 bases. Germline V gene sequence: CDR1 MRHNA, CDR2 SNTAGT. Losses at the gene ends were 2 bases for V and 1 base for J; bases not matched to a gene: 1. The CDR3 totals 15 residues. CDR3 nucleotides: TGTGCCAGCAGTGACAGCGGGAGTTCCTACAATGAGCAGTTCTTC. Encoded protein: CASSDSGSSYNEQFF.